This TCR beta chain originates from a study of blood T cell repertoires in COVID-19. Background on the study: COVID-19 samples from acute and convalescent phases originated in the United States, Italy and Spain.

Contact with a PCR-confirmed or clinician-diagnosed COVID-19 case occurred within 2 weeks of entry. The assay was immunoSEQ multiplex PCR, and TCRdb's table has in-frame clones only and misses some. The table shows fewer than 300,000 clones, with about four fifths occurring only once. CDR3 length equals 15 residues. CDR1 and CDR2 from the germline V gene are LNHDA and SQIVND (reference sequence). V lost 7 bases and J 0 bases, leaving 15 bases between the germline ends. The chain recombines TRBV19 with TRBJ1-2; maybe TRBD1 (5 bases). The sequence was obtained from a man aged 40-49 years who had been exposed to COVID-19. The sample consisted of PBMCs or T cells enriched from blood (not recorded which). CDR3 region: CASISRAGANYGYTF. In DNA, the CDR3 is TGTGCCAGTATTTCCAGGGCTGGAGCTAACTATGGCTACACCTTC.